A selection of T cell receptor beta chains follows, all from one sample in a study of blood T cell repertoires in COVID-19. Assay: immunoSEQ multiplex PCR; the TCRdb copy retains only in-frame clones and omits some. The sample includes 25,000 to 30,000 clones, over 70% of them seen just once. The sequenced sample consisted of peripheral blood. These receptors were taken from a woman in her fifties or sixties with acute or convalescent COVID-19. CDR3s include the opening cysteine and the closing phenylalanine or tryptophan. D genes are given only for firm matches. Size is stated for part of the rows, as once, few or many counts, or as a class when the clone is expanded.

V,J,D,size,CDR3,DNA
TRBV5-1,TRBJ2-1,TRBD1,once,CASSLAGQGSYNEQFF,TGCGCCAGCAGCTTGGCAGGACAGGGTTCCTACAATGAGCAGTTCTTC
TRBV4-1,TRBJ1-6,NA,few,CASSQHQDPSPLHF,TGCGCCAGCAGCCAGCATCAGGATCCTTCACCCCTCCACTTT
TRBV4-1,TRBJ1-2,NA,NA,CASSQSGLGGARGYTF,TGCGCCAGCAGCCAATCAGGGTTGGGGGGGGCTCGGGGCTACACCTTC
TRBV18,TRBJ2-7,NA,NA,CASSPPDSYEQYF,TGTGCCAGCTCACCACCGGACAGCTACGAGCAGTACTTC
TRBV27,TRBJ1-2,TRBD1,NA,CASSFRAGTGGYTF,TGTGCCAGCAGTTTTAGGGCAGGGACAGGGGGCTACACCTTC
TRBV18,TRBJ1-4,NA,NA,CASSPPPGRSEKLFF,TGTGCCAGCTCACCACCGCCAGGGCGGAGTGAAAAACTGTTTTTT
TRBV19,TRBJ1-1,TRBD1,few,CASSDRVTEAFF,TGTGCCAGTAGTGACAGGGTTACTGAAGCTTTCTTT
TRBV30,TRBJ2-7,TRBD1,NA,CAWSEAGGYEQYF,TGTGCCTGGAGTGAGGCAGGGGGCTACGAGCAGTACTTC
TRBV5-1,TRBJ1-1,NA,few,CASSSLGGQLAFF,TGCGCCAGCTCCTCCCTCGGGGGGCAGCTAGCTTTCTTT
TRBV5-5,TRBJ2-7,TRBD1,NA,CASSFKQGVVDEQYF,TGTGCCAGCAGTTTCAAACAGGGGGTAGTCGACGAGCAGTACTTC
TRBV11-2,TRBJ2-3,NA,NA,CASSTSGVTQYF,TGTGCCAGCAGCACTTCAGGGGTTACGCAGTATTTT
TRBV7-9,TRBJ1-4,TRBD1,NA,CASSPGQGEGEKLFF,TGTGCCAGCAGCCCCGGACAGGGGGAGGGTGAAAAACTGTTTTTT
TRBV3-1/TRBV3-2,TRBJ1-2,NA,NA,CASSRRGGDRHGYTF,TGTGCCAGCAGCCGTCGAGGCGGGGATCGCCATGGCTACACCTTC
TRBV7-2,TRBJ1-2,NA,NA,CASSSRRGAFNYGYTF,TGTGCCAGCAGCTCAAGGCGGGGAGCCTTTAACTATGGCTACACCTTC
TRBV9,TRBJ2-5,NA,NA,CASSVDRQETQYF,TGTGCCAGCAGCGTAGACCGGCAAGAGACCCAGTACTTC
TRBV4-1,TRBJ1-1,TRBD1,NA,CASSQGLQGASTEAFF,TGCGCCAGCAGCCAAGGTTTACAGGGGGCAAGTACTGAAGCTTTCTTT
TRBV5-1,TRBJ1-4,TRBD1,NA,CASSFGQGSEKLFF,TGCGCCAGCAGCTTCGGACAGGGTAGCGAAAAACTGTTTTTT
TRBV12-5,TRBJ1-1,NA,NA,CASGLQVKNTEAFF,TGTGCTAGTGGTTTACAGGTGAAGAACACTGAAGCTTTCTTT
TRBV2,TRBJ2-5,NA,NA,CASRWAGNQETQYF,TGTGCCAGCAGGTGGGCCGGTAACCAAGAGACCCAGTACTTC
TRBV3-1/TRBV3-2,TRBJ2-1,TRBD1,NA,CASSINSGTGRFF,TGTGCCAGCAGTATTAATTCCGGGACAGGGAGGTTCTTC
TRBV10-2,TRBJ2-1,NA,NA,CASSEGGGARGDEQFF,TGCGCCAGCAGTGAAGGAGGGGGGGCCCGGGGCGATGAGCAGTTCTTC
TRBV7-9,TRBJ1-2,NA,few,CASSLADYGCTF,TGTGCCAGCAGCTTAGCGGACTATGGCTGCACCTTC
TRBV6-2/TRBV6-3,TRBJ2-1,NA,NA,CASSSPSRRVPWQSSYNEQFF,TGTGCCAGCAGTTCCCCTAGCCGGCGGGTGCCCTGGCAAAGCTCCTACAATGAGCAGTTCTTC
TRBV28,TRBJ2-2,NA,NA,CASRRVTGELFF,TGTGCCAGCAGACGAGTCACCGGGGAGCTGTTTTTT
TRBV5-6,TRBJ1-3,NA,few,CASSLGSVPGDTIYF,TGTGCCAGCAGCTTGGGTTCAGTGCCCGGGGACACCATATATTTT
TRBV29-1,TRBJ2-7,TRBD1,few,CSALTGNRYEQYF,TGCAGCGCTTTGACAGGGAATCGGTACGAGCAGTACTTC
TRBV7-6,TRBJ2-5,NA,NA,CASSLGGLPLETQYF,TGTGCCAGCAGCTTAGGGGGCTTACCTTTGGAGACCCAGTACTTC
TRBV5-1,TRBJ2-7,NA,NA,CASSLRTGPYEQYF,TGCGCCAGCAGCTTGAGAACAGGTCCCTACGAGCAGTACTTC
TRBV7-9,TRBJ2-1,NA,medium-sized,CASSSLLVEQFF,TGTGCCAGCAGCTCCCTACTGGTTGAGCAGTTCTTC
TRBV29-1,TRBJ2-7,TRBD1,NA,CSVEGQGAGEQYF,TGCAGCGTTGAAGGACAGGGCGCCGGGGAGCAGTACTTC
TRBV27,TRBJ1-4,TRBD1,few,CASAWGDRPEKLFF,TGTGCCAGTGCGTGGGGGGACAGACCTGAAAAACTGTTTTTT
TRBV18,TRBJ2-7,NA,few,CASSPAFTGISYEQYF,TGTGCCAGCTCACCAGCCTTTACAGGGATTTCCTACGAGCAGTACTTC
TRBV18,TRBJ1-4,NA,NA,CASSPTRDYGEKLFF,TGTGCCAGCTCACCGACCCGGGACTACGGTGAAAAACTGTTTTTT
TRBV6-6,TRBJ2-5,NA,few,CASSYGDSGGTQYF,TGTGCCAGCAGTTACGGGGACTCCGGCGGGACCCAGTACTTC
TRBV4-1,TRBJ2-1,TRBD1,NA,CASSLQGDVYNEQFF,TGCGCCAGCAGCCTCCAGGGGGACGTCTACAATGAGCAGTTCTTC
TRBV5-8,TRBJ2-2,NA,NA,CASSTRRAGGSPNTGELFF,TGTGCCAGCAGCACCCGACGTGCTGGGGGGTCACCAAACACCGGGGAGCTGTTTTTT
TRBV18,TRBJ1-2,NA,few,CASALGGPEGSYGYTF,TGTGCCAGCGCTTTAGGAGGGCCGGAGGGGAGCTATGGCTACACCTTC
TRBV9,TRBJ2-1,NA,NA,CASSVDRDIPYNEQFF,TGTGCCAGCAGCGTAGACAGGGATATTCCCTACAATGAGCAGTTCTTC
TRBV20-1,TRBJ2-4,NA,NA,CSASGENIQYF,TGCAGTGCCTCGGGGGAAAACATTCAGTACTTC